The T cell receptor beta chain under discussion was sequenced for a study of cytomegalovirus exposure and HLA in healthy donors. Study findings and constraints: Within an earlier analysis, most TCR beta V segments proved productive either about 90% or about 30% of the time. Listed as cytomegalovirus-associated were over 150 TCR beta chains.

The PCR contained 60 Vbeta and 13 Jbeta primers. Generated by immunoSEQ multiplex PCR, the TCRdb table keeps only in-frame clones and is missing some. The profile shows around 180,000 clones, 75% to 85% of them singletons. The CDR3 is made up of 17 amino acids. The ends were cut back, 0 bases at V and 0 bases at J, with 16 bases in the middle. To note about this clone: Its antigen is not identified. Other DNA variants within this sample encode the same CDR3.

This clonotype originated in a girl between 2 and 10 years old in good health and CMV-seropositive. The material sequenced was PBMCs. This chain links TRBV5-7 with TRBJ2-7, with unresolved D. TRBV5-7 is an open reading frame, and its role is uncertain. In DNA, the CDR3 is TGTGCCAGCAGCTTGGCCCCGCCCGCCGCGAGCTCCTACGAGCAGTACTTC. It codes for CASSLAPPAASSYEQYF.